This is a list of T cell receptor beta chains from one sample in a study of blood T cell repertoires in COVID-19. The repertoire was sequenced with immunoSEQ multiplex PCR; TCRdb's copy has only in-frame clones and lacks some. In the table there are 150,000 or so clones, roughly four fifths of which are singletons. The sample comprised peripheral blood. The source is a woman aged 55-70 years with acute or convalescent COVID-19. Both conserved end residues are part of each CDR3. Fields, in order: D gene, V gene, J gene, clone size, CDR3 DNA, CDR3 protein. The D gene is left open where the match is weak. Size values are once, few and many counts, or a class for expanded clones, and some rows have none.

TRBD2,TRBV27,TRBJ2-7,-,TGTGCCAGCAGTTTACAGGGACTAGCGGGGGCCTACGAGCAGTACTTC,CASSLQGLAGAYEQYF
-,TRBV4-2,TRBJ1-3,many,TGTGCCAGCAGCCAAGAACTCTTATCTGGAAACACCATATATTTT,CASSQELLSGNTIYF
-,TRBV6-6,TRBJ2-7,-,TGTGCCAGCAGAGCCGCCCGATCCTACGAGCAGTACTTC,CASRAARSYEQYF
TRBD1,TRBV3-1/TRBV3-2,TRBJ1-1,-,TGTGCCAGCAGCCAAGTTTTAGGGGGCGCGATGAACACTGAAGCTTTCTTT,CASSQVLGGAMNTEAFF
-,TRBV28,TRBJ1-5,-,TGTGCCAGCAGTTTATTGGTGGGGCTCGGCAATCAGCCCCAGCATTTT,CASSLLVGLGNQPQHF
-,TRBV7-2,TRBJ2-5,-,TGTGCCAGCAGCTTCGAGCGGAGATGGGTAGAGACCCAGTACTTC,CASSFERRWVETQYF
TRBD1,TRBV27,TRBJ2-7,-,TGTGCCAGCAGCCACGAACCTTTGACAGGGGCCGAGCAGTACTTC,CASSHEPLTGAEQYF
TRBD1,TRBV7-8,TRBJ1-2,-,TGTGCCAGCAGCGGAAGACAGGGCTTTAACTATGGCTACACCTTC,CASSGRQGFNYGYTF
-,TRBV7-2,TRBJ2-1,-,TGTGCCAGCAGCTTAAGTACCGGGAGCTCCTACAATGAGCAGTTCTTC,CASSLSTGSSYNEQFF
-,TRBV28,TRBJ2-1,-,TGTGCCAGCAGATTACTAGCAGACCTTGGGTATGAGCAGTTCTTC,CASRLLADLGYEQFF
-,TRBV5-1,TRBJ1-1,once,TGCGCCAGCAGCTTTAATTCGGGTGGGGCGAACACTGAAGCTTTCTTT,CASSFNSGGANTEAFF
TRBD1,TRBV19,TRBJ1-2,once,TGTGCCAGTAGTAAGGGACAGGGGGCAAACTATGGCTACACCTTC,CASSKGQGANYGYTF
-,TRBV5-1,TRBJ1-1,-,TGCGCCAGCAGCTGGGGCGGTGAAGCTTTCTTT,CASSWGGEAFF
-,TRBV3-1/TRBV3-2,TRBJ1-2,few,TGTGCCAGCAGCCTCAGCGCAGGGGAATATGGCTACACCTTC,CASSLSAGEYGYTF
-,TRBV12-5,TRBJ1-1,-,TGTGCTAGTGGTTTGTTTGGGTCGGGTGAAGCTTTCTTT,CASGLFGSGEAFF
TRBD1,TRBV9,TRBJ2-1,once,TGTGCCAGCAGCGTACAGGGGGCTTCGTCCTACAATGAGCAGTTCTTC,CASSVQGASSYNEQFF
-,TRBV5-8,TRBJ1-1,-,TGTGCCAGCAGCTTGGTTGGGCTTGAAGCTTTCTTT,CASSLVGLEAFF
-,TRBV7-9,TRBJ1-2,once,TGTGCCAGCACCAGTCTTGGGGGCGTTGGCTACACCTTC,CASTSLGGVGYTF
TRBD2,TRBV19,TRBJ2-1,-,TGTGCCAGTAGTATCGGCCGCGGGAGTCGTCTAAATGAGCAGTTCTTC,CASSIGRGSRLNEQFF
TRBD2,TRBV18,TRBJ2-2,-,TGTGCCAGCTCACCGGGACTAGATTCGGTTGGGGAGCTGTTTTTT,CASSPGLDSVGELFF
TRBD1,TRBV30,TRBJ1-1,-,TGTGCCTGGAGTCCCCTGGGACAGGCAAATGCTGAAGCTTTCTTT,CAWSPLGQANAEAFF
TRBD2,TRBV6-6,TRBJ2-5,-,TGTGCCAGCAGTTACTTCCCAGCCGTGGGGGGGACGTCCCAGTACTTC,CASSYFPAVGGTSQYF
TRBD2,TRBV3-1/TRBV3-2,TRBJ2-2,-,TGTGCCAGCAGCCCTCCGGGGGGGGCGCGCACCGGGGAGCTGTTTTTT,CASSPPGGARTGELFF
-,TRBV5-1,TRBJ2-1,-,TGCGCCAGCAGCTCCGATACCCAGGAGCAGTTCTTC,CASSSDTQEQFF
-,TRBV5-1,TRBJ2-5,many,TGCGCCAGCAGCTTGGGGGCCCGTGAGACCCAGTACTTC,CASSLGARETQYF
TRBD2,TRBV4-2,TRBJ2-2,-,TGTGCCAGCAGCCAAGATCGGGTAGCGGGAGGGCCCGGGGAGCTGTTTTTT,CASSQDRVAGGPGELFF
TRBD2,TRBV5-1,TRBJ2-3,-,TGCGCCAGCAGCTTGTTTGGGACTAGCGTCACAGATACGCAGTATTTT,CASSLFGTSVTDTQYF
-,TRBV19,TRBJ2-3,-,TGTGCCAGTAGTATACAGGGAGGCACGCAGTATTTT,CASSIQGGTQYF
TRBD1,TRBV28,TRBJ1-4,-,TGTGCCAGCAGCCTACCTACAGGGGGTGAAAAACTGTTTTTT,CASSLPTGGEKLFF
-,TRBV30,TRBJ1-6,-,TGTGCCTGGAGTGGCGAGACAAGGTCACCCCTCCACTTT,CAWSGETRSPLHF
TRBD1,TRBV28,TRBJ1-5,-,TGTGCCAGCATAGAAGGGACAGGGAATCAGCCCCAGCATTTT,CASIEGTGNQPQHF
-,TRBV30,TRBJ2-7,once,TGTGCCTGGGGGGCAGGTAACTCCTACGAGCAGTACTTC,CAWGAGNSYEQYF
TRBD1,TRBV19,TRBJ1-3,-,TGTGCCAGTAGTATCCAGGGGGCGGCCGGAAACACCATATATTTT,CASSIQGAAGNTIYF